Presented here are 16 T cell receptor beta chains from one specimen sequenced in a study of T cell repertoires in cytomegalovirus infection. TCRdb used MiXCR to reprocess the reads, holding one entry per CDR3 protein. The sample includes under 300,000 distinct CDR3 sequences, roughly an eighth seen only once; the top ten take 1.5% to 2%. Input material: PBMCs. These receptors all stem from a human donor in good health (CMV status not recorded). Some clones in this sample may be carry-over from other donors' samples.

This clonotype showed up many times. The chain combines TRBV7-2 with TRBJ1-1, with 9 bases matching TRBD1. Germline loops: CDR1 SGHTA, CDR2 FQGNSA. This CDR3 spans 14 amino acids. V dropped 1 base and J dropped 10; count of bases not matched to a gene: 7. In DNA form, the CDR3 reads TGTGCCAGCAGCTTAGGGGGACAGGGCGGCGGAGCTTTCTTT. Translating it yields CASSLGGQGGGAFF.

In this sample, this clonotype turned up many times. The CDR3 DNA follows: TGTGCCAGCAGCTTAGGGCTAGCCCGAGGCACAGATACGCAGTATTTT. It encodes CASSLGLARGTDTQYF. The chain combines TRBV7-2 with TRBJ2-3, with D perhaps TRBD2 (5 bases). Germline CDR1 reads SGHTA; CDR2 reads FQGNSA. V was shortened by 1 base and J by 1 base, with 12 bases between the two germline ends. This CDR3 contains 16 residues.

The gene calls are TRBV12-3 or TRBV12-4 and TRBJ2-1; TRBD2 aligns across 7 bases. Trimming took 6 bases from V and 4 from J; bases not matched to a gene: 12. The CDR3 length is 16 residues. CDR3 coding DNA: TGTGCCAGCAGCCTCAGTGGGCTAGCGGAATACAATGAGCAGTTCTTC. This encodes CASSLSGLAEYNEQFF.

This clonotype was observed a handful of times. The V gene is TRBV20-1, the J gene TRBJ2-7; TRBD1 aligns across 10 bases. With 6 bases clipped from V and 4 bases from J, the junction kept 6 bases outside the gene matches. Germline CDR1 DFQATT, CDR2 SNEGSKA (reference sequence). CDR3 length: 13 residues. The CDR3 sequence: CSASGTGAYEQYF. The CDR3, as DNA: TGCAGTGCGTCCGGGACAGGGGCATACGAGCAGTACTTC.

This clonotype was seen only a few times. This chain uses TRBV9 with TRBJ1-6, with D hard to call. The CDR3 loop spans 14 amino acids. Germline-derived CDR1 and CDR2 are SGDLS and YYNGEE. Trimming removed 0 bases at V and 7 bases at J, with 8 bases between. The CDR3 region is CASSVEMMNSPLHF. In DNA, the CDR3 is TGTGCCAGCAGCGTAGAAATGATGAATTCACCCCTCCACTTT.

In its sample, this clonotype was seen many times. The chain carries TRBV6-1 and TRBJ1-3; maybe TRBD1 (5 bases). This CDR3 contains 14 residues. The germline V gene encodes CDR1 MNHNS and CDR2 SASEGT. V was clipped by 6 bases and J by 4 bases, with 13 bases between them. CDR3 sequence: CASRRRGAGNTIYF. The CDR3 DNA is TGTGCCAGCAGGAGGAGAGGGGCCGGAAACACCATATATTTT.

In this sample, this clonotype turned up a few times. The CDR3 DNA reads as TGTGCCAGTAGCCCACAGGGAGACACTGAAGCTTTCTTT. Protein product: CASSPQGDTEAFF. The chain employs TRBV19 and TRBJ1-1; D might be TRBD1 (6 bases). Trimming took off 6 bases at V and 3 bases at J, with 11 bases between the two ends. The CDR3 spans 13 residues. The germline gives CDR1 LNHDA, CDR2 SQIVND (reference sequence).

The rearrangement joins TRBV9 to TRBJ2-2; D possibly corresponds to TRBD2 (7 bases). V was trimmed by 0 bases and J by 2 bases, leaving 11 bases between them. Germline V lookup: CDR1 SGDLS, CDR2 YYNGEE. This CDR3 region has 16 residues. The CDR3 DNA reads as TGTGCCAGCAGCGTAGCCGGGGGGCGTAACACCGGGGAGCTGTTTTTT. Amino acids: CASSVAGGRNTGELFF.

The CDR3 DNA reads as TGTGCCAGCAGTGAAGGGTTAATCATTCGGGCCTCTGGAAACACCATATATTTT. Amino acid sequence: CASSEGLIIRASGNTIYF. The rearrangement joins TRBV2 to TRBJ1-3, with unresolved D. This CDR3 is built from 18 residues. The germline V and J ends were trimmed by 1 base and 0 bases, with 16 bases remaining between them. Germline CDR1 is SNHLY and CDR2 is FYNNEI.

The gene calls are TRBV5-1 and TRBJ2-1; no reliable D call. The CDR3 contains 13 residues. The germline gives CDR1 SGHRS, CDR2 YFSETQ. With 3 bases removed from V and 5 bases from J, the gap between germline ends came to 9 bases. The DNA of the CDR3 is TGCGCCAGCAGCTCCCACCGGGACAATGAGCAGTTCTTC. It is translated as CASSSHRDNEQFF.

The chain is built from TRBV29-1 and TRBJ2-1; 8 nucleotides agree with TRBD2. J was trimmed by 3 bases and V by 7 bases; bases with no gene match: 5. This CDR3 is 13 amino acids long. CDR1 SQVTM and CDR2 ANQGSEA come from the germline V gene. The CDR3 is CSAESGGYNEQFF. The CDR3 DNA reads TGCAGCGCAGAGAGCGGGGGCTACAATGAGCAGTTCTTC.

The table lists this clonotype with many counts. This chain links TRBV28 with TRBJ1-1, with D unclear. Germline V gene data show CDR1 as MDHEN and CDR2 as SYDVKM. The CDR3 covers 13 residues. V was trimmed by 4 bases and J by 2 bases, leaving 8 bases between them. CDR3 amino acids: CASSSVLNTEAFF. CDR3 DNA: TGTGCCAGCAGTTCAGTCTTAAACACTGAAGCTTTCTTT.

There are a few counts of this clonotype. The chain carries TRBV6-5 and TRBJ2-3; possibly TRBD2 for D (5 bases). V was trimmed by 0 bases and J by 9 bases, leaving 16 bases between them. The CDR3 has 15 amino acids. The V gene's germline CDR1 is MNHEY and CDR2 SVGAGI. CDR3 region: CASSYSPDRRGTQYF. In nucleotides, the CDR3 is TGTGCCAGCAGTTACTCGCCCGACCGACGAGGGACGCAGTATTTT.

This clonotype was picked up many times. The chain carries TRBV7-6 and TRBJ2-1; 7 nucleotides align to TRBD1. The CDR3 is 16 residues long. The ends lost 8 bases at V and 2 bases at J; junction bases unmatched: 12. Germline CDR1 and CDR2: SGHVS and FNYEAQ. CDR3 sequence (DNA): TGTGCCAGCCGAAAGGGGGCAGGGGCGGCCTACAATGAGCAGTTCTTC. Amino acid sequence: CASRKGAGAAYNEQFF.

This clonotype was recorded a few times. The V call is TRBV9, the J call TRBJ2-3; TRBD2 matches 12 bases. The CDR3 has 17 residues. Germline CDR1 is SGDLS and CDR2 is YYNGEE. V was clipped by 2 bases and J by 2 bases; unmatched bases: 6. CDR3 in amino acids: CASSVPTSGGHTDTQYF. The CDR3 nucleotides are TGTGCCAGCAGCGTCCCGACTAGCGGGGGCCACACAGATACGCAGTATTTT.

This chain connects TRBV2 to TRBJ2-7; D may be TRBD1 (7 bases). This CDR3 spans 15 amino acids. Germline V gene data show CDR1 as SNHLY and CDR2 as FYNNEI. The V end lost 4 bases, the J end lost 4 bases, and 17 bases lay between the germline ends. CDR3 bases: TGTGCCAGCAGTGTGGGCCCCAGGGGGACTTACGAGCAGTACTTC. Translating gives CASSVGPRGTYEQYF.